This T cell receptor beta chain stems from a study of human T cells and chemical hapten exposure. Study-level results: Positive correlation was observed between PT1 expanded TCR counts and patch test score. Alopecia in the donors means their immune response may deviate from healthy people's. No change in TCRs above 1 in 1000 frequency was produced by DPC sensitization.

The germline V and J ends were trimmed by 8 bases and 1 base, with 12 bases remaining between them. The CDR3 consists of 13 residues. CDR1 SGHRS and CDR2 YFSETQ come from the germline V gene. Original data processing: Counting gave a median of approximately 96,000 TCRs per sample, with values ranging from about 23,224 to 750,000. TCRdb redid the calling of the RACE reads with MiXCR, one entry per CDR3 protein. None of the V and J calls come from the authors' own analysis; TCRdb made them. The table lists around 200,000 distinct CDR3 sequences, about 25% of them singletons. Time point denoted: patch test 3, about 24 weeks after DPC sensitization. This sample's treatment: therapeutic diphenylcyclopropenone sensitization with weekly scalp DPC. As concerns this clonotype: Its antigen is as yet unknown.

The sample in question was whole blood, obtained in connection with sensitization to the hapten diphenylcyclopropenone (DPC). The chain couples TRBV5-1 to TRBJ1-1; D might be TRBD1 (5 bases). The sequence was obtained from a woman in her thirties or forties with alopecia areata. Some clones in this sample may be carry-over from other donors' samples. The CDR3 sequence is CASARATNTEAFF. The CDR3 DNA reads as TGCGCCAGTGCCAGGGCGACGAACACTGAAGCTTTCTTT. Supplemented by reference TRBV5-1 and TRBJ1-1, the full variable domain reads KAGVTQTPRYLIKTRGQQVTLSCSPISGHRSVSWYQQTPGQGLQFLFEYFSETQRNKGNFPGRFSGRQFSNSRSEMNVSTLELGDSALYLCASARATNTEAFFGQGTRLTVV.